This T cell receptor (beta chain) was sequenced during a study of Graves' ophthalmopathy and Graves' hyperthyroidism. Germline V gene lookup returns CDR1 MGHRA and CDR2 YSYEKL. Trimming at V came to 3 bases and at J to 4 bases, leaving 12 bases not matched to a gene. The CDR3 loop spans 18 amino acids. This clonotype appeared once. As the template, RNA transcripts were used to amplify TCR beta CDR3 regions. HTBI primers were employed in first-round RT-PCR, then a second-round multiplex PCR followed. TCRdb re-analysed the multiplex PCR reads in MiXCR, keeping a single row per CDR3 protein. This sample carries about 58,000 distinct CDR3 sequences, approximately 52% of them seen once, and the ten largest clones take 4.7%.

The receptor was derived from an adult woman with Graves' ophthalmopathy. The chain carries TRBV4-1 and TRBJ2-1, with 10 nucleotides matching TRBD2. The specimen was peripheral blood. CDR3 sequence (DNA): TGCGCCAGCAGCCAGGCGGGGGCTAGCGGGAGAGGATACAATGAGCAGTTCTTC. Its protein is CASSQAGASGRGYNEQFF.